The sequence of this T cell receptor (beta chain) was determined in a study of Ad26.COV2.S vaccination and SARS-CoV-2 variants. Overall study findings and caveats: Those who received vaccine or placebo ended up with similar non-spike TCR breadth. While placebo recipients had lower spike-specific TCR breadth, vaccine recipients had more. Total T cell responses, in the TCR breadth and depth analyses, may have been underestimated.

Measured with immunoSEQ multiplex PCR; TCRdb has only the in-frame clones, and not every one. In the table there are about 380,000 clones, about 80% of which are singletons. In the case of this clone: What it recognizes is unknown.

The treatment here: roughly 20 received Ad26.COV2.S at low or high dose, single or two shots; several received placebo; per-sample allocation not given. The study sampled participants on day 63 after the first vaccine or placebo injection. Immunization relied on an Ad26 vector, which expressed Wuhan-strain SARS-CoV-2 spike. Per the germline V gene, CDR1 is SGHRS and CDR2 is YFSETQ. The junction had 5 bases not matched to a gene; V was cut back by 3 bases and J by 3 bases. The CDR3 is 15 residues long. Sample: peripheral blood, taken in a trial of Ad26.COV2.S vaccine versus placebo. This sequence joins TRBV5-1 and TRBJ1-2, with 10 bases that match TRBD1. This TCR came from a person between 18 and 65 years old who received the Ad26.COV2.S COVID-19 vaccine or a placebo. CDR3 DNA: TGCGCCAGCAGCTCCCGACAGGGGGCTGACTATGGCTACACCTTC. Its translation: CASSSRQGADYGYTF.